The rows below give T cell receptor beta chains drawn from one sample of a study of T cell responses to AZD1222 COVID-19 vaccine. Clones were sequenced by immunoSEQ multiplex PCR, and TCRdb holds only the in-frame ones, with some missing. The sample has about 100,000 clones; about 88% are singletons. The sample was peripheral blood, taken on day 0 of AZD1222 vaccination. The receptor source for this set is an adult in good health. The CDR3 runs from the conserved cysteine through the conserved F or W. Each record gives: J gene, CDR3 length, V gene, clone size, D gene, CDR3 protein, CDR3 DNA. D genes are given only for firm matches. Size is omitted from some rows. Given values are once, few, many or a class for expanded clones.

TRBJ2-1,12,TRBV29-1,.,.,CSVESLADEQFF,TGCAGCGTTGAATCGCTAGCCGATGAGCAGTTCTTC
TRBJ1-2,13,TRBV29-1,.,TRBD1,CSVVTGGALGYTF,TGCAGCGTTGTAACAGGGGGCGCGTTGGGCTACACCTTC
TRBJ1-4,14,TRBV4-1,.,.,CASSQAGANEKLFF,TGCGCCAGCAGCCAAGCAGGGGCTAATGAAAAACTGTTTTTT
TRBJ2-1,19,TRBV11-2,once,TRBD2,CASSLDIPGLAGGYNEQFF,TGTGCCAGCAGCTTAGATATTCCGGGACTAGCGGGAGGGTACAATGAGCAGTTCTTC
TRBJ2-1,17,TRBV7-6,.,.,CASRQGPPTGLNNEQFF,TGTGCCAGCAGACAAGGGCCCCCCACGGGACTCAACAATGAGCAGTTCTTC
TRBJ2-7,17,TRBV11-3,.,TRBD1,CASSLDWLGQEINEQYF,TGTGCCAGCAGCTTAGATTGGTTGGGACAGGAGATCAACGAGCAGTACTTC
TRBJ2-1,13,TRBV7-8,once,.,CASSLAFRVGQFF,TGTGCCAGCAGCTTAGCGTTTCGGGTCGGTCAGTTCTTC
TRBJ1-5,13,TRBV2,.,.,CATRLNRNQPQHF,TGTGCCACGCGATTAAACAGAAATCAGCCCCAGCATTTT
TRBJ1-2,14,TRBV11-2,.,.,CASSSLAGAYGYTF,TGTGCCAGCAGCTCCCTCGCAGGGGCCTATGGCTACACCTTC
TRBJ2-7,15,TRBV3-1/TRBV3-2,.,.,CASSQAGTNSYEQYF,TGTGCCAGCAGCCAAGCGGGGACAAACTCCTACGAGCAGTACTTC
TRBJ1-1,15,TRBV4-1,once,.,CASSQTGTSPLAAFF,TGCGCCAGCAGCCAAACAGGGACCAGCCCCCTGGCAGCTTTCTTT
TRBJ1-2,17,TRBV3-1/TRBV3-2,.,TRBD1,CASSRGTGKRFNHGYTF,TGTGCCAGCAGCCGCGGGACAGGGAAGCGATTTAACCATGGCTACACCTTC
TRBJ1-4,15,TRBV2,once,TRBD1,CASRQDRGTNEKLFF,TGTGCCAGCAGACAAGACAGGGGAACTAATGAAAAACTGTTTTTT
TRBJ1-6,16,TRBV30,.,.,CAWVAGRFNYNSPLHF,TGTGCCTGGGTGGCAGGCCGCTTCAACTATAATTCACCCCTCCACTTT
TRBJ2-3,14,TRBV29-1,.,TRBD1,CSVEDRSGGDTQYF,TGCAGCGTTGAAGATCGATCAGGGGGAGATACGCAGTATTTT
TRBJ2-7,16,TRBV11-2,few,.,CASSLGSRGGAYEQYF,TGTGCCAGCAGCTTAGGGTCGAGGGGGGGAGCCTACGAGCAGTACTTC
TRBJ1-2,15,TRBV7-9,.,.,CASSPAGAQNYGYTF,TGTGCCAGCAGCCCGGCGGGGGCGCAGAACTATGGCTACACCTTC
TRBJ1-1,13,TRBV5-1,.,TRBD1,CASSFQGDTEAFF,TGCGCCAGCAGCTTTCAGGGGGACACTGAAGCTTTCTTT
TRBJ2-1,16,TRBV19,.,TRBD2,CASTGQRGSSYNEQFF,TGTGCCAGTACCGGCCAGCGGGGAAGCTCCTACAATGAGCAGTTCTTC
TRBJ1-1,14,TRBV11-2,.,.,CASSFPFGGAEAFF,TGTGCCAGCAGCTTCCCCTTCGGCGGCGCTGAAGCTTTCTTT
TRBJ1-2,16,TRBV18,once,TRBD1,CASSSLPTGGENGYTF,TGTGCCAGCTCATCGCTACCGACAGGGGGCGAAAACGGCTACACCTTC
TRBJ2-5,15,TRBV7-2,.,.,CASSLQGRYGETQYF,TGTGCCAGCAGCTTACAGGGGCGGTATGGGGAGACCCAGTACTTC
TRBJ1-6,15,TRBV10-2,.,.,CASSEVVGSSSPLHF,TGCGCCAGCAGTGAGGTCGTAGGTTCATCCTCACCCCTCCACTTT
TRBJ1-2,15,TRBV27,.,.,CASSLSARRGLGYTF,TGTGCCAGCAGTTTATCAGCACGGAGAGGGTTGGGCTACACCTTC
TRBJ2-1,15,TRBV28,.,TRBD2,CASSSQDGRGNEQFF,TGTGCCAGCAGTTCCCAAGACGGGAGGGGGAATGAGCAGTTCTTC
TRBJ1-1,13,TRBV12-3/TRBV12-4,.,.,CASRLAFGTEAFF,TGTGCCAGCCGCCTCGCGTTTGGAACTGAAGCTTTCTTT
TRBJ1-1,15,TRBV18,.,.,CASSPQGVVDTEAFF,TGTGCCAGCTCACCCCAAGGGGTTGTGGACACTGAAGCTTTCTTT
TRBJ1-2,14,TRBV11-2,.,.,CASSPRTAGYGYTF,TGTGCCAGCAGCCCCAGGACAGCCGGCTATGGCTACACCTTC
TRBJ2-5,14,TRBV5-1,.,.,CASSLEDLQETQYF,TGCGCCAGCAGCTTGGAAGACCTACAAGAGACCCAGTACTTC
TRBJ2-3,17,TRBV5-1,.,TRBD2,CASSLGPTSGRTDTQYF,TGCGCCAGCAGCTTGGGGCCGACTAGCGGGAGGACAGATACGCAGTATTTT
TRBJ1-5,15,TRBV6-5,.,TRBD1,CASRTTGSSNQPQHF,TGTGCCAGCAGAACGACAGGGTCCAGCAATCAGCCCCAGCATTTT
TRBJ1-2,15,TRBV5-4,.,.,CASSLIGGPGDGYTF,TGTGCCAGCAGCTTAATTGGGGGGCCGGGGGATGGCTACACCTTC
TRBJ2-2,16,TRBV6-5,.,TRBD2,CASSYSAGGIAGELFF,TGTGCCAGCAGTTACTCAGCGGGGGGGATAGCCGGGGAGCTGTTTTTT
TRBJ1-2,14,TRBV27,.,.,CASSLSPGNYGYTF,TGTGCCAGCAGTTTATCGCCGGGGAACTATGGCTACACCTTC
TRBJ2-5,13,TRBV7-3,.,TRBD2,CASSRGVGETQYF,TGTGCCAGCAGTCGGGGGGTTGGAGAGACCCAGTACTTC
TRBJ2-1,15,TRBV23-1,.,TRBD1,CASSQPGQGLWEQFF,TGCGCCAGCAGTCAACCGGGACAGGGGTTGTGGGAGCAGTTCTTC
TRBJ2-1,11,TRBV24-1,.,.,CATSELNEQFF,TGTGCCACCAGTGAGCTCAATGAGCAGTTCTTC
TRBJ1-5,12,TRBV2,.,.,CASSDSNQPQHF,TGTGCCAGCAGCGATAGCAATCAGCCCCAGCATTTT
TRBJ1-6,15,TRBV10-3,.,TRBD1,CAISEGGQGYSPLHF,TGTGCCATCAGTGAAGGTGGACAGGGGTATTCACCCCTCCACTTT
TRBJ1-3,16,TRBV6-6,.,.,CASTLEQGPPGNTIYF,TGTGCCAGTACCTTAGAACAGGGTCCTCCTGGAAACACCATATATTTT
TRBJ1-1,14,TRBV6-2/TRBV6-3,.,.,CASSYRQGNTEAFF,TGTGCCAGCAGTTACCGGCAGGGGAACACTGAAGCTTTCTTT
TRBJ1-5,15,TRBV7-8,.,TRBD1,CASSLAGQGNQPQHF,TGTGCCAGCAGCTTAGCCGGACAGGGTAATCAGCCCCAGCATTTT
TRBJ2-7,14,TRBV2,.,TRBD1,CASRAGTGGYEQYF,TGTGCCAGCAGGGCCGGGACAGGGGGCTACGAGCAGTACTTC
TRBJ2-1,12,TRBV2,few,.,CASVRGYNEQFF,TGTGCCAGCGTCCGGGGATACAATGAGCAGTTCTTC
TRBJ2-2,15,TRBV10-1,.,.,CASSESRSHTGELFF,TGCGCCAGCAGTGAGTCGAGGAGTCACACCGGGGAGCTGTTTTTT